Listed below are T cell receptor beta chains from one sample, sequenced in a study of blood T cell repertoires in COVID-19. The data were produced by immunoSEQ multiplex PCR, yet TCRdb's version contains in-frame clones alone and is incomplete. The sample shows around 370,000 clones, 90% of them seen only once. The sequencing sample was made of peripheral blood. These receptors all come from a man younger than 35 with active or convalescent COVID-19. CDR3s include the opening cysteine and the closing phenylalanine or tryptophan. D genes are given only for firm matches. Rows may omit the clone size; those that give it use once, few, many or a size class.

j_call clone_size d_call v_call cdr3_nt cdr3_aa
TRBJ2-1 - - TRBV7-9 TGTGCCAGCAGCTTGCTGGAGGGTTCACGCAATGAGCAGTTCTTC CASSLLEGSRNEQFF
TRBJ2-5 - - TRBV19 TGTGCCAGTAGTAATAGGGGAGAGACCCAGTACTTC CASSNRGETQYF
TRBJ1-2 - TRBD1 TRBV19 TGTGCCAGTAGTACGACAGGGGGCGGCTACACCTTC CASSTTGGGYTF
TRBJ2-7 - - TRBV5-4 TGTGCCAGCAGCTCCGGCGGGATAAACGAGCAGTACTTC CASSSGGINEQYF
TRBJ2-1 - TRBD2 TRBV29-1 TGCAGCGCCGCCCCTAGCGGGAGTGGGAATGAGCAGTTCTTC CSAAPSGSGNEQFF
TRBJ1-1 once - TRBV28 TGTGCCAGCAGGGGTTGGGCCGCACCGAACACTGAAGCTTTCTTT CASRGWAAPNTEAFF
TRBJ2-3 - - TRBV5-4 TGTGCCAGCAGCTTGGTGATCGGGAAGGGAACAGATACGCAGTATTTT CASSLVIGKGTDTQYF
TRBJ1-2 - - TRBV27 TGTGCCAGCAACGCACAGGGTTTACCTTATGGCTACACCTTC CASNAQGLPYGYTF
TRBJ2-2 - TRBD1 TRBV10-3 TGTGCCACCCTAGGGACAGAATTCACCGGGAAGCTGTTTTTT CATLGTEFTGKLFF
TRBJ1-3 - TRBD1 TRBV5-1 TGCGCCAGCAGCTTAACCGGGACAGGGGTCGGAAACACCATATATTTT CASSLTGTGVGNTIYF
TRBJ2-1 - TRBD1 TRBV11-2 TGTGCCAGCAGCTTACTACAGGGGATAAACAATGAGCAGTTCTTC CASSLLQGINNEQFF
TRBJ1-2 - TRBD1 TRBV27 TGTGCCAGCAGTACAGACAGGGTAGGCTACACCTTC CASSTDRVGYTF
TRBJ1-1 once - TRBV7-2 TGTGCCAGCAGCCCTTTTACCAGGGTTACTGAAGCTTTCTTT CASSPFTRVTEAFF
TRBJ2-7 - - TRBV7-9 TGTGCCAGCAGCTTAGCAGGGGGCTACGAGCAGTACTTC CASSLAGGYEQYF
TRBJ2-2 - TRBD2 TRBV29-1 TGCAGCGTTGAGGTCAAGGGACTAGCGGGGATAGGATGGGGGGAGCTGTTTTTT CSVEVKGLAGIGWGELFF
TRBJ1-5 - TRBD1 TRBV15 TGTGCCACCAGCAGAGGTAACAGGGGGGCTCAGCCCCAGCATTTT CATSRGNRGAQPQHF
TRBJ2-5 - TRBD2 TRBV29-1 TGCAGCGTAAGACTAGCGGGGGACTTTCGGGAGACCCAGTACTTC CSVRLAGDFRETQYF
TRBJ1-2 - - TRBV29-1 TGCAGCGTTGAAGATCCGAGGCATGGCTACACCTTC CSVEDPRHGYTF
TRBJ1-5 - - TRBV24-1 TGTGCCACCAGTGACGCTACAGACAATCAGCCCCAGCATTTT CATSDATDNQPQHF
TRBJ2-2 once - TRBV2 TGTGCCAGCAATAGACTTGGGACCGGGGAGCTGTTTTTT CASNRLGTGELFF
TRBJ1-1 - - TRBV7-9 TGTGCCAGCAGCTCCCACCGGGCTGAAGCTTTCTTT CASSSHRAEAFF
TRBJ1-4 once - TRBV7-9 TGTGCCAGCAGCTTCAATCCTTTGGGTGGAGGTAATGAAAAACTGTTTTTT CASSFNPLGGGNEKLFF
TRBJ2-7 few TRBD1 TRBV5-1 TGCGCCAGCAGCATAAGGACAGGTAACCTAGAGCAGTACTTC CASSIRTGNLEQYF
TRBJ2-1 - TRBD2 TRBV7-3 TGTGCCAGCAGCTTACCCGGTACTAGCGGGTACAATGAGCAGTTCTTC CASSLPGTSGYNEQFF
TRBJ1-6 - - TRBV7-3 TGTGCCAGCAGTCGCGAGGGGGATTCACCCCTCCACTTT CASSREGDSPLHF
TRBJ2-5 - - TRBV28 TGTGCCAGCAGTCCCAATGACAGATTAGAGACCCAGTACTTC CASSPNDRLETQYF
TRBJ2-2 - - TRBV24-1 TGTGCCACCATGGCCTCCGGGGAGCTGTTTTTT CATMASGELFF
TRBJ2-1 - TRBD2 TRBV7-6 TGTGCCAGCAGCTTAGCCGGTGGCGGGAGGGCCTTTGAGCAGTTCTTC CASSLAGGGRAFEQFF
TRBJ2-1 - - TRBV12-3/TRBV12-4 TGTGCCAGCAGCCAGACAGAATACAATGAGCAGTTCTTC CASSQTEYNEQFF